The 8 T cell receptor beta chains in this list originate from one sample, sequenced in a study of blood T cell repertoires in COVID-19. Repertoires were generated with immunoSEQ multiplex PCR, while TCRdb's copy carries only in-frame clones and drops some. Of 120,000 or so clones listed, roughly 76% were seen once; the top ten hold under 10%. Sequenced material: peripheral blood. All receptors derive from a woman in her sixties or seventies with acute or convalescent COVID-19.

V is TRBV6-5 and J is TRBJ1-2; D not resolved. Trimming left V 0 bases short and J 8 bases short, with 16 bases between. Per the germline V gene, CDR1 is MNHEY and CDR2 is SVGAGI. This CDR3 is built from 15 residues. CDR3 sequence (DNA): TGTGCCAGCAGTTACTCGAAACAGACACCGTCGGGCTACACCTTC. Its protein is CASSYSKQTPSGYTF.

The chain couples TRBV3-1 (or the pseudogene TRBV3-2) to TRBJ2-5; the D gene is possibly TRBD2 (5 bases). CDR1 is LGHDT and CDR2 is YNNKEL in the germline V gene (reference sequence). The CDR3 extends over 12 amino acids. V dropped 4 bases and J dropped 4 bases, with 7 bases sitting between them. In DNA form, the CDR3 reads TGTGCCAGCAGCCCTCGGGGAGAGACCCAGTACTTC. Amino acids: CASSPRGETQYF.

The chain couples TRBV27 to TRBJ1-3; 7 bases align to TRBD1. Unmatched junction bases numbered 11, after V lost 3 bases and J lost 0 bases. The CDR3 contains 18 residues. Per germline, CDR1 MNHEY and CDR2 SMNVEV (reference sequence). Here the CDR3 reads CASSFKPPGQNSGNTIYF. The DNA of the CDR3 is TGTGCCAGCAGTTTCAAACCTCCGGGACAGAACTCTGGAAACACCATATATTTT.

This chain joins TRBV18 and TRBJ1-6; 7 positions match TRBD1. This CDR3 comprises 14 residues. Germline CDR1 and CDR2: KGHSH and LQKENI. V shed 2 bases, J shed 11 bases, and the junction held 6 bases outside the gene matches. As DNA, the CDR3 is TGTGCCAGCTCACCAGTGTCAGGGGGTCCACCCCTCCACTTT. This gives the protein CASSPVSGGPPLHF.

V gene TRBV7-3 combines with J gene TRBJ1-6, with D possibly being TRBD1 (5 bases). This CDR3 has 13 residues. The germline gives CDR1 SGHTA, CDR2 FQGTGA. Trimming took off 5 bases at V and 14 bases at J, with 16 bases between the two ends. CDR3 bases: TGTGCCAGCAGCCGGGGACCCCGGGAGTCCCTCCACTTT. Its protein is CASSRGPRESLHF.

The rearrangement links TRBV19 to TRBJ1-2; D is unresolved. CDR1 LNHDA and CDR2 SQIVND come from the germline V gene (reference sequence). Trimming left V 7 bases short and J 4 bases short, with 16 bases between. The CDR3 contains 14 residues. The CDR3 nucleotides read TGTGCCAGTATAGGAGAAGGGAGGACCTATGGCTACACCTTC. Translated: CASIGEGRTYGYTF.

This sequence joins TRBV2 and TRBJ1-5; 9 positions match TRBD1. The germline V gene encodes CDR1 SNHLY and CDR2 FYNNEI. The J segment lost 6 bases and the V segment lost 4 bases, leaving 4 bases of the junction unmatched. The CDR3 totals 14 residues. CDR3 region: CASSATGGSQPQHF. The CDR3 DNA reads TGTGCCAGCAGTGCAACAGGGGGCTCTCAGCCCCAGCATTTT. Combining the CDR3 with reference TRBV2 and TRBJ1-5 gives the whole variable domain EPEVTQTPSHQVTQMGQEVILRCVPISNHLYFYWYRQILGQKVEFLVSFYNNEISEKSEIFDDQFSVERPDGSNFTLKIRSTKLEDSAMYFCASSATGGSQPQHFGDGTRLSIL.

V gene TRBV5-1 combines with J gene TRBJ1-4; 10 bases are a match to TRBD1. Germline trimming cut 3 bases from V and 2 bases from J; bases unmatched to any gene: 10. Germline V gene sequence: CDR1 SGHRS, CDR2 YFSETQ. There are 18 residues in the CDR3. CDR3 protein: CASSSYGTGAVTNEKLFF. The CDR3 nucleotides read TGCGCCAGCAGCTCCTATGGGACAGGGGCAGTTACTAATGAAAAACTGTTTTTT.